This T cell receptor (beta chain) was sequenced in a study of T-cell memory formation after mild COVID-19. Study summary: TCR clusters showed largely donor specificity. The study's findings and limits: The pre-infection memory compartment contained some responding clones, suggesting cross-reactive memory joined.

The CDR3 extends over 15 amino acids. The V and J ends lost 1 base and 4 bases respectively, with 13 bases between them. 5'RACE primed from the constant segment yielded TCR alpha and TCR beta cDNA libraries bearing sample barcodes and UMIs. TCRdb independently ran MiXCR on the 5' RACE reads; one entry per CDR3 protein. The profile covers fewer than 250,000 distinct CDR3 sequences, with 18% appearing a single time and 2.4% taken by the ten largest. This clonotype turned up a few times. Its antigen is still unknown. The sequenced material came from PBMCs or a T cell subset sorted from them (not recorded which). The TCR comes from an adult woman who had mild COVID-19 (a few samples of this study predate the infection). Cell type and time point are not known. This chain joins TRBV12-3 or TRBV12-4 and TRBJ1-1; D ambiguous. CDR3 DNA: TGTGCCAGCAGTTTAGAGGGAGCCAGGTTCACTGAAGCTTTCTTT. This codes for CASSLEGARFTEAFF.